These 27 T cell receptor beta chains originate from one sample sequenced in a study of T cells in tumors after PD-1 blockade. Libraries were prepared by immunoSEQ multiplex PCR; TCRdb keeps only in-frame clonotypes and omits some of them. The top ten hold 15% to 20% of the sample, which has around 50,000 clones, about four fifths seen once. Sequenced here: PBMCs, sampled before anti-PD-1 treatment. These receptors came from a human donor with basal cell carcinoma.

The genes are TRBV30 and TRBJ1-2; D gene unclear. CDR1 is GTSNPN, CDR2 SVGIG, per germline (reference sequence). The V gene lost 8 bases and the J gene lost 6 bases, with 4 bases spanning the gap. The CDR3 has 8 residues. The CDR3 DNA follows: TGTGCCCTCGATGGCTACACCTTC. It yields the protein CALDGYTF.

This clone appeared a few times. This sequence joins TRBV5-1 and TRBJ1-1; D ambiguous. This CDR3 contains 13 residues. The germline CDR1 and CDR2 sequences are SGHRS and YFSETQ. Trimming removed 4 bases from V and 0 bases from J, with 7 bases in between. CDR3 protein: CASSPIVNTEAFF. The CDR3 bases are TGCGCCAGCAGCCCAATTGTGAACACTGAAGCTTTCTTT.

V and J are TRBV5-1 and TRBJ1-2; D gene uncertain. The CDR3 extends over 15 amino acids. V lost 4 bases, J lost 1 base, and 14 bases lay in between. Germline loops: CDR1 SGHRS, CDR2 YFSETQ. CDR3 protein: CASSPGENFNYGYTF. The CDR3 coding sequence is TGCGCCAGCAGCCCCGGAGAGAATTTTAACTATGGCTACACCTTC.

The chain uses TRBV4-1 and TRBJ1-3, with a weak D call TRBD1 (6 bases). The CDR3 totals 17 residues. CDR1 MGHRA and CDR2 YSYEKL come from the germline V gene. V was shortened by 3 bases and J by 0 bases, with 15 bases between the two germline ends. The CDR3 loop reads CASSQGEGGISGNTIYF. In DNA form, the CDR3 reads TGCGCCAGCAGCCAGGGTGAGGGGGGAATCTCTGGAAACACCATATATTTT.

For the CDR3, the DNA is TGTGCCAGCAGCTTAGGAACGGGACAGCCATACAATGAGCAGTTCTTC. It is translated as CASSLGTGQPYNEQFF. The gene calls are TRBV11-1 and TRBJ2-1; TRBD1 aligns across 7 bases. Unmatched junction bases numbered 7, after V lost 1 base and J lost 4 bases. Per germline, CDR1 SGHAT and CDR2 FQDESV (reference sequence). The CDR3 contains 16 residues.

The CDR3 sequence is CAIRRGENTEAFF. Written as DNA, the CDR3 is TGTGCCATCAGGAGGGGTGAAAACACTGAAGCTTTCTTT. V usage is TRBV10-3 and J usage is TRBJ1-1; D perhaps matches TRBD1 (5 bases). The CDR3 has 13 amino acids. Trimming stripped 6 bases from V and 2 bases from J, with 10 bases between. Germline V lookup: CDR1 ENHRY, CDR2 SYGVKD.

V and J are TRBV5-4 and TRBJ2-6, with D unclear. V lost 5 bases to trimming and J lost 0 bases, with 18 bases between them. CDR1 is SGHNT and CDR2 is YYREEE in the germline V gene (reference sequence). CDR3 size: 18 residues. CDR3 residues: CASSRMFELTSGANVLTF. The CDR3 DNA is TGTGCCAGCAGTCGCATGTTTGAACTAACCTCTGGGGCCAACGTCCTGACTTTC.

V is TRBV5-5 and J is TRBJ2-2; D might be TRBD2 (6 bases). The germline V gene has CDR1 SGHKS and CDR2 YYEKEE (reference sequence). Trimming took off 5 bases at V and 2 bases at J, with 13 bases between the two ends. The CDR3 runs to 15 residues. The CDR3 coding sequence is TGTGCCAGCAGGGGGGGAGCGGTCAACACCGGGGAGCTGTTTTTT. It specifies CASRGGAVNTGELFF.

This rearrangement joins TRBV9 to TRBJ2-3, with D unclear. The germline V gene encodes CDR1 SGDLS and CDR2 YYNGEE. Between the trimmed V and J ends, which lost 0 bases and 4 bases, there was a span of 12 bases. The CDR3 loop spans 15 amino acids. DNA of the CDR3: TGTGCCAGCAGCGTAGGGGGATTTGGTGCAGATACGCAGTATTTT. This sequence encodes CASSVGGFGADTQYF.

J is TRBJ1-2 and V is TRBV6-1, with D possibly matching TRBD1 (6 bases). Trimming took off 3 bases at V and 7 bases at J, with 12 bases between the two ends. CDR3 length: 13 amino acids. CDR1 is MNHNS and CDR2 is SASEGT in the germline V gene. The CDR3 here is CASSEAGAFGYTF. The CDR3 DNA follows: TGTGCCAGCAGTGAGGCAGGGGCGTTTGGCTACACCTTC.

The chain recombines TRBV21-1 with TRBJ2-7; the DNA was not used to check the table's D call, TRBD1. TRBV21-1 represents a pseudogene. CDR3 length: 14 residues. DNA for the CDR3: TGTGCCAGCAGCAAGGGACAATGGCCTTACGAGCAGTACTTC. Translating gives CASSKGQWPYEQYF.

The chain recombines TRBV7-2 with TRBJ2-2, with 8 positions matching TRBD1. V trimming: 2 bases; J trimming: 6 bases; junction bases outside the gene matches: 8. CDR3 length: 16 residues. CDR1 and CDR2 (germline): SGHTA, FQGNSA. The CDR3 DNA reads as TGTGCCAGCAGCTTACCAGCGGTCAGGGGGCCCGGGGAGCTGTTTTTT. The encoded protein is CASSLPAVRGPGELFF.

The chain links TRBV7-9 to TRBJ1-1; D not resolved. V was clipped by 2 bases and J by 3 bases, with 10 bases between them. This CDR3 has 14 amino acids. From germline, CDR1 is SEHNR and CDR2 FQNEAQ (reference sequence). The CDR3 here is CASSLSFGDTEAFF. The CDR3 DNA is TGTGCCAGCAGCTTAAGTTTCGGGGACACTGAAGCTTTCTTT. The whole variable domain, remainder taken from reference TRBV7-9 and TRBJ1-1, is DTGVSQNPRHKITKRGQNVTFRCDPISEHNRLYWYRQTLGQGPEFLTYFQNEAQLEKSRLLSDRFSAERPKGSFSTLEIQRTEQGDSAMYLCASSLSFGDTEAFFGQGTRLTVV.

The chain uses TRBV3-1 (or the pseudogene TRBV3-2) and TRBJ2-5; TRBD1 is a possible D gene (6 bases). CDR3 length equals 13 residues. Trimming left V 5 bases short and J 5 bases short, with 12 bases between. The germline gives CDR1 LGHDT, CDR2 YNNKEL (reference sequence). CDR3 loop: CASSTQGRETQYF. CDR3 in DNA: TGTGCCAGCAGCACACAGGGTAGGGAGACCCAGTACTTC.

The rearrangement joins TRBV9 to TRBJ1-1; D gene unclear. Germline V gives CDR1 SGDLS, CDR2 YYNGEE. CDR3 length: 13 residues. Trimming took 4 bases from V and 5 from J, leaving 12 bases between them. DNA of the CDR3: TGTGCCAGCAGCCCAGAAGAAAGGACTGAAGCTTTCTTT. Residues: CASSPEERTEAFF.

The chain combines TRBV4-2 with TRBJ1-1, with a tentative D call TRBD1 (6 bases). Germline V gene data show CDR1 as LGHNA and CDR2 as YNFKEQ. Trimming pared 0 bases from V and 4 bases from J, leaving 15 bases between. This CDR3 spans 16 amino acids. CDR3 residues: CASSQDADRISTEAFF. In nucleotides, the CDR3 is TGTGCCAGCAGCCAAGATGCGGACAGAATATCCACTGAAGCTTTCTTT.

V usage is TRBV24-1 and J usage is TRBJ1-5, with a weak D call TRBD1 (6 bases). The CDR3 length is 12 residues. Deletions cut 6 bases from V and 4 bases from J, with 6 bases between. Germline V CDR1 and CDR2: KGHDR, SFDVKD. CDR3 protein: CATSTGNQPQHF. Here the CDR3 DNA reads TGTGCCACCAGTACAGGGAATCAGCCCCAGCATTTT.

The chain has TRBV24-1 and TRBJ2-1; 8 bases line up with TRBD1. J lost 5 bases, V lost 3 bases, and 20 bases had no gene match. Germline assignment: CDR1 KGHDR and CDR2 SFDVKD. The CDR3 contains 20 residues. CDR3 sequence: CATSDRFGQGQGLLHNEQFF. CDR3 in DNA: TGTGCCACCAGTGATCGATTCGGCCAAGGACAGGGATTACTACACAATGAGCAGTTCTTC.

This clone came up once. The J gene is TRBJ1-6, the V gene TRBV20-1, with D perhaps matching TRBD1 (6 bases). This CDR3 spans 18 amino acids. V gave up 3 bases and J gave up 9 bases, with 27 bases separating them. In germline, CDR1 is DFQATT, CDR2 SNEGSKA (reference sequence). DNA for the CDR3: TGCAGTGCTAGTCAGACAAGGGGGTTTGCCAGGCGCCTTTCACCCCTCCACTTT. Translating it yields CSASQTRGFARRLSPLHF.

In DNA form, the CDR3 reads TGCGCCAGCAGCAGGCCAGCCTACGAGCAGTACTTC. Its translation is CASSRPAYEQYF. This chain connects TRBV23-1 to TRBJ2-7; D ambiguous. TRBV23-1 is identified as an open reading frame with a role that is uncertain. The length of the CDR3 is 12 residues. V was pared by 6 bases and J by 2 bases, with 8 bases between.

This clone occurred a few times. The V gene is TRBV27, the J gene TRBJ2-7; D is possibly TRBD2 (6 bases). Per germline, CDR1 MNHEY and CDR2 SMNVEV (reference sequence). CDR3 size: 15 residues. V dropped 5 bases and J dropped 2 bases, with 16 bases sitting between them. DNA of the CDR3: TGTGCCAGCAGTACCCACCCGCGGGGAACCTACGAGCAGTACTTC. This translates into CASSTHPRGTYEQYF.

CDR3 in DNA: TGTGCCACCAGTGATCATGGACAGGGTCACAATCAGCCCCAGCATTTT. This codes for CATSDHGQGHNQPQHF. This chain uses TRBV24-1 with TRBJ1-5, with 8 bases matching TRBD1. V lost 3 bases and J lost 3; bases outside the gene matches: 6. The germline V gene has CDR1 KGHDR and CDR2 SFDVKD. The CDR3 length is 16 residues.

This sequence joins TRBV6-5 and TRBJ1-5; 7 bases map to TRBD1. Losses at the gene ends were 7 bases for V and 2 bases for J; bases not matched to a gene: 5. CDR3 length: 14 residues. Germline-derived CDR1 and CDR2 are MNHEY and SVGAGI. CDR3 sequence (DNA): TGTGCCAGCAAGATTGGACAGGGCAATCAGCCCCAGCATTTT. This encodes CASKIGQGNQPQHF.

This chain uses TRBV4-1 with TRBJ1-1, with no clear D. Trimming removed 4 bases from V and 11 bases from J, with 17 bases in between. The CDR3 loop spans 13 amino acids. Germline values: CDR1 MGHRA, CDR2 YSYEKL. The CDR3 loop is CASSPRTIEMAFF. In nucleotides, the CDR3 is TGCGCCAGCAGCCCCCGGACCATAGAAATGGCTTTCTTT.

The CDR3 DNA reads TGTGCCAGCAGCTTAGCGATGGGGCAGGCCGAGCAGTACTTC. Translating it yields CASSLAMGQAEQYF. V is TRBV7-9 and J is TRBJ2-7; tentatively, D is TRBD1 (5 bases). V lost 0 bases and J 6 bases, leaving 12 bases between the germline ends. Germline CDR1 and CDR2: SEHNR and FQNEAQ (reference sequence). CDR3 length equals 14 residues.

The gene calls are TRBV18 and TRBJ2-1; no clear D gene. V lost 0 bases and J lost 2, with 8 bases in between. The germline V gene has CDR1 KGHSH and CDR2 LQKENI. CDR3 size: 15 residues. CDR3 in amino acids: CASSPPQGTYNEQFF. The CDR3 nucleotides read TGTGCCAGCTCACCACCGCAAGGGACCTACAATGAGCAGTTCTTC.

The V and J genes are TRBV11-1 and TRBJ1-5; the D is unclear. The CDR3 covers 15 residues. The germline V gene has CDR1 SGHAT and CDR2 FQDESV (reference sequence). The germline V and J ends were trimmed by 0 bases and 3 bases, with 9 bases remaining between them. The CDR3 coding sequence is TGTGCCAGCAGCTTAGCGGGTCAGCCCAATCAGCCCCAGCATTTT. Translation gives CASSLAGQPNQPQHF.